These T cell receptor beta chains were read from a single sample in a study of control samples from healthy donors and cancer patients. The data were produced by immunoSEQ multiplex PCR, yet TCRdb's version contains in-frame clones alone and is incomplete. The sample records 85,000 to 100,000 clones, over 85% being singletons. Sequencing was performed on blood. The receptor set was obtained from a man aged 18 to 29 in good health. The CDR3 runs from the conserved cysteine through the conserved F or W. Each record gives: V gene, J gene, D gene, clone size, CDR3 protein, CDR3 DNA. The D gene is left open where the match is weak. Expanded clones are given a class, and other clones once, few, many or no size at all.

v_gene: TRBV2; j_gene: TRBJ1-1; d_gene: -; abundance: -; CDR3aa: CASSSAGLETEAFF; CDR3nt: TGTGCCAGCAGTAGCGCAGGGTTAGAGACTGAAGCTTTCTTT
v_gene: TRBV5-4; j_gene: TRBJ2-1; d_gene: TRBD2; abundance: few; CDR3aa: CASSLAGLAGGSPHYNEQFF; CDR3nt: TGTGCCAGCAGCTTGGCGGGACTAGCGGGAGGCAGCCCCCACTACAATGAGCAGTTCTTC
v_gene: TRBV30; j_gene: TRBJ1-1; d_gene: TRBD1; abundance: -; CDR3aa: CACSGVGQGFTEAFF; CDR3nt: TGTGCCTGCTCGGGTGTGGGACAGGGTTTTACTGAAGCTTTCTTT
v_gene: TRBV7-9; j_gene: TRBJ1-2; d_gene: -; abundance: few; CDR3aa: CASSLGADYGYTF; CDR3nt: TGTGCCAGCAGCCTGGGCGCCGACTATGGCTACACCTTC
v_gene: TRBV12-3/TRBV12-4; j_gene: TRBJ1-2; d_gene: -; abundance: -; CDR3aa: CASRRGGDYGYTF; CDR3nt: TGTGCCAGCAGGCGGGGGGGCGACTATGGCTACACCTTC
v_gene: TRBV9; j_gene: TRBJ2-1; d_gene: -; abundance: -; CDR3aa: CASSVVIHEQFF; CDR3nt: TGTGCCAGCAGCGTAGTGATTCATGAGCAGTTCTTC
v_gene: TRBV2; j_gene: TRBJ2-7; d_gene: -; abundance: -; CDR3aa: CASTQDSPEQYF; CDR3nt: TGTGCCAGCACCCAGGACTCTCCGGAGCAGTACTTC
v_gene: TRBV27; j_gene: TRBJ2-2; d_gene: TRBD2; abundance: -; CDR3aa: CATRLAVNTGELFF; CDR3nt: TGTGCCACCAGACTAGCGGTGAACACCGGGGAGCTGTTTTTT
v_gene: TRBV7-6; j_gene: TRBJ1-5; d_gene: -; abundance: -; CDR3aa: CASSPGGDQPQHF; CDR3nt: TGTGCCAGCAGCCCGGGGGGGGATCAGCCCCAGCATTTT
v_gene: TRBV10-2; j_gene: TRBJ1-5; d_gene: -; abundance: -; CDR3aa: CASSESHRDQPQHF; CDR3nt: TGCGCCAGCAGTGAGTCCCACAGGGATCAGCCCCAGCATTTT
v_gene: TRBV27; j_gene: TRBJ2-4; d_gene: -; abundance: once; CDR3aa: CASSLGLSGSGGYIQYF; CDR3nt: TGTGCCAGCAGTTTAGGTCTGAGTGGATCCGGGGGATACATTCAGTACTTC
v_gene: TRBV7-9; j_gene: TRBJ2-5; d_gene: -; abundance: -; CDR3aa: CASSFSETQYF; CDR3nt: TGTGCCAGCAGCTTTAGCGAGACCCAGTACTTC
v_gene: TRBV27; j_gene: TRBJ1-2; d_gene: -; abundance: -; CDR3aa: CASSTSDQGNYGYTF; CDR3nt: TGTGCCAGCAGTACAAGCGACCAGGGAAACTATGGCTACACCTTC
v_gene: TRBV30; j_gene: TRBJ1-2; d_gene: -; abundance: -; CDR3aa: CAWDRTNYGYTF; CDR3nt: TGTGCCTGGGACAGAACTAACTATGGCTACACCTTC
v_gene: TRBV6-5; j_gene: TRBJ1-2; d_gene: -; abundance: -; CDR3aa: CASTPFGDLFYGYTF; CDR3nt: TGTGCCAGCACCCCCTTCGGAGATCTCTTTTATGGCTACACCTTC
v_gene: TRBV7-6; j_gene: TRBJ2-7; d_gene: -; abundance: -; CDR3aa: CASSLVISGGEQYF; CDR3nt: TGTGCCAGCAGCTTAGTGATTTCCGGGGGCGAGCAGTACTTC
v_gene: TRBV6-5; j_gene: TRBJ2-2; d_gene: -; abundance: -; CDR3aa: CASSYSSPGELFF; CDR3nt: TGTGCCAGCAGTTACTCGTCTCCCGGGGAGCTGTTTTTT
v_gene: TRBV6-5; j_gene: TRBJ1-1; d_gene: -; abundance: -; CDR3aa: CASSYRVHTEAFF; CDR3nt: TGTGCCAGCAGTTACAGGGTTCACACTGAAGCTTTCTTT
v_gene: TRBV6-1; j_gene: TRBJ2-2; d_gene: -; abundance: once; CDR3aa: CASSERQGRTGELFF; CDR3nt: TGTGCCAGCAGTGAACGGCAGGGACGGACCGGGGAGCTGTTTTTT
v_gene: TRBV15; j_gene: TRBJ2-2; d_gene: -; abundance: -; CDR3aa: CATRGGGNTGELFF; CDR3nt: TGTGCCACCAGGGGCGGCGGGAACACCGGGGAGCTGTTTTTT
v_gene: TRBV11-1; j_gene: TRBJ2-1; d_gene: -; abundance: -; CDR3aa: CASSHSPGTSYNEQFF; CDR3nt: TGTGCCAGCAGCCACTCCCCCGGGACGTCCTACAATGAGCAGTTCTTC
v_gene: TRBV7-9; j_gene: TRBJ2-3; d_gene: -; abundance: once; CDR3aa: CASSSPSLTDTQYF; CDR3nt: TGTGCCAGCAGCTCGCCCTCACTGACAGATACGCAGTATTTT
v_gene: TRBV5-4; j_gene: TRBJ1-6; d_gene: -; abundance: -; CDR3aa: CASSSPGTEYNSPLHF; CDR3nt: TGTGCCAGCAGCTCCCCCGGGACGGAGTATAATTCACCCCTCCACTTT
v_gene: TRBV29-1; j_gene: TRBJ2-3; d_gene: TRBD2; abundance: -; CDR3aa: CSVSGTRSPSDTQYF; CDR3nt: TGCAGCGTATCCGGGACTAGATCCCCATCAGATACGCAGTATTTT
v_gene: TRBV6-1; j_gene: TRBJ1-1; d_gene: -; abundance: -; CDR3aa: CASSDVNTEAFF; CDR3nt: TGTGCCAGCAGTGACGTGAACACTGAAGCTTTCTTT
v_gene: TRBV28; j_gene: TRBJ1-2; d_gene: -; abundance: -; CDR3aa: CATTNYGYTF; CDR3nt: TGTGCCACTACTAACTATGGCTACACCTTC
v_gene: TRBV25-1; j_gene: TRBJ2-1; d_gene: -; abundance: few; CDR3aa: CASSEALAGVVYNEQFF; CDR3nt: TGTGCCAGCAGTGAGGCCCTGGCAGGGGTAGTGTACAATGAGCAGTTCTTC
v_gene: TRBV9; j_gene: TRBJ2-3; d_gene: -; abundance: -; CDR3aa: CASSVAGLGTDTQYF; CDR3nt: TGTGCCAGCAGCGTAGCAGGGTTGGGCACAGATACGCAGTATTTT